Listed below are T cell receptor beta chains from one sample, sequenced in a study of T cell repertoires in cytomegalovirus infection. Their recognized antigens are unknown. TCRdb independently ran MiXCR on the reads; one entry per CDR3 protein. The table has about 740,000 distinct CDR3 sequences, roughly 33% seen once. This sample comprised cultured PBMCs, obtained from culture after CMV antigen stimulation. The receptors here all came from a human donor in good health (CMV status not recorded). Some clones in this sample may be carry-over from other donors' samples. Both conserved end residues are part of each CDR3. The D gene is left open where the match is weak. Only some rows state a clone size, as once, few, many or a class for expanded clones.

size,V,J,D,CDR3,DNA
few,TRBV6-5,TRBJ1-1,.,CASSYYPTGTEAFF,TGTGCCAGCAGTTATTACCCAACAGGGACTGAAGCTTTCTTT
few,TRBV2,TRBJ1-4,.,CASSELPPDLTNEKLFF,TGTGCCAGCAGTGAACTCCCGCCAGACCTAACTAATGAAAAACTGTTTTTT
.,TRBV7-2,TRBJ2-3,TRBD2,CASSYVAGGFTDTQYF,TGTGCCAGCAGCTACGTAGCGGGGGGATTCACAGATACGCAGTATTTT
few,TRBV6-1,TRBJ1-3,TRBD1,CASSAGTGETPGDF,TGTGCCAGCAGTGCCGGGACAGGGGAAACTCCGGGGGATTTT
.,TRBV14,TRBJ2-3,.,CASSRGAGLGTQYF,TGTGCCAGCAGCCGGGGGGCCGGGTTAGGTACGCAGTATTTT
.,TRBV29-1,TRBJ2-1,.,CSVGPGNEQFF,TGCAGCGTTGGGCCGGGCAATGAGCAGTTCTTC
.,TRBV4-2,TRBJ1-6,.,CASSQENGPTGEYNSPLHF,TGTGCCAGCAGCCAGGAGAACGGCCCTACAGGTGAATATAATTCACCCCTCCACTTT
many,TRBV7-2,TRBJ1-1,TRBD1,CASRPTQGDAYAFF,TGTGCCAGCAGACCGACCCAGGGGGATGCGTATGCTTTCTTT
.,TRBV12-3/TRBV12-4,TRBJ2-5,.,CASSSRGAERETQYF,TGTGCCAGCAGTAGTAGGGGGGCAGAACGGGAGACCCAGTACTTC
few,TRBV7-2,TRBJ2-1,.,CASSLGPRQFF,TGTGCCAGCAGCTTGGGTCCCAGGCAGTTCTTC
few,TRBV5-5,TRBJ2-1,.,CASNRDEQFF,TGTGCCAGCAATAGGGATGAGCAGTTCTTC
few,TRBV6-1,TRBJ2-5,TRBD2,CASSEADSGVTQYF,TGTGCCAGCAGTGAAGCCGATAGCGGGGTGACCCAGTACTTC
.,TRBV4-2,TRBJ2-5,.,CASSQGGIGETQYF,TGTGCCAGCAGCCAAGGGGGGATCGGAGAGACCCAGTACTTC
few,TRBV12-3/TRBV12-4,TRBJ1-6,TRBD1,CASSPGQGPSPLHF,TGTGCCAGCAGCCCAGGACAGGGTCCATCACCCCTCCACTTT
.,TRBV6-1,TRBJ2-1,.,CASSYPGAGRGEQFF,TGTGCCAGCAGTTACCCAGGGGCTGGCAGGGGTGAGCAGTTCTTC
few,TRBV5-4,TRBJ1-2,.,CASSYRGGKAYGYTF,TGTGCCAGCAGCTATCGGGGAGGCAAGGCCTATGGCTACACCTTC
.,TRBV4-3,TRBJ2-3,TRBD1,CASSQKGAADTQYF,TGCGCCAGCAGCCAAAAGGGGGCCGCAGATACGCAGTATTTT
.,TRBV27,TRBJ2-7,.,CASGLTSLGEQYF,TGTGCCAGCGGCTTGACTAGTCTAGGCGAGCAGTACTTC
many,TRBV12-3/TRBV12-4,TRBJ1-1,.,CASSLSPNTEAFF,TGTGCCAGCAGCTTATCCCCGAACACTGAAGCTTTCTTT
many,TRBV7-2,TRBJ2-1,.,CASSFYGPEQFF,TGTGCCAGCAGCTTTTACGGACCGGAGCAGTTCTTC
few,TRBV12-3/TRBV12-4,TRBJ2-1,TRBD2,CASTPGGGAGPYNEQFF,TGTGCCAGCACCCCGGGAGGGGGAGCGGGGCCTTACAATGAGCAGTTCTTC
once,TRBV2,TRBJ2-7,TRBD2,CASITSGPSSYEQYF,TGTGCCAGCATTACTAGCGGGCCCAGCTCCTACGAGCAGTACTTC
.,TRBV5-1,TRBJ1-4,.,CASREWPGEKLFF,TGCGCCAGCAGGGAGTGGCCCGGGGAAAAACTGTTTTTT
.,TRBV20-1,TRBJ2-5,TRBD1,CSARPRRNRGPGAQYF,TGCAGTGCTAGACCCAGGAGAAACAGGGGCCCAGGGGCCCAGTACTTC